These T cell receptor beta chains were read from a single sample in a study of shared clonotypes between healthy human individuals. Data came from immunoSEQ multiplex PCR; TCRdb stores just in-frame clones and leaves some out. The sample yields about 2.5 million clones, around 90% seen once. What was sequenced was naive CD4+ T cells from PBMCs. The origin of the receptors is a young man in good health. Some clones in this sample may be carry-over from other donors' samples. CDR3s include the opening cysteine and the closing phenylalanine or tryptophan.

J gene: TRBJ2-5
V gene: TRBV2
CDR3 protein: CASRPLAGGLLFGKTQYF

J gene: TRBJ2-6
V gene: TRBV7-3
CDR3 protein: CASSARGGTGVSGANVLTF

J gene: TRBJ1-1
V gene: TRBV7-3
CDR3 protein: CASSLGGSTEAFF

J gene: TRBJ2-5
V gene: TRBV7-3
CDR3 protein: CASSLRAGSGETQYF

J gene: TRBJ1-3
V gene: TRBV19
CDR3 protein: CASSSGGFAGNTIYF

J gene: TRBJ2-2
V gene: TRBV7-3
CDR3 protein: CASSHDRGNTGELFF

J gene: TRBJ1-1
V gene: TRBV19
CDR3 protein: CASSVHRGEAFF

J gene: TRBJ2-2
V gene: TRBV11-3
CDR3 protein: CASSSPGQVNTGELFF

J gene: TRBJ1-2
V gene: TRBV29-1
CDR3 protein: CSVGGGGGYTF

J gene: TRBJ2-3
V gene: TRBV9
CDR3 protein: CASSVGPNTDTQYF

J gene: TRBJ2-7
V gene: TRBV28
CDR3 protein: CASSIPTGVGPYEQYF

J gene: TRBJ1-6
V gene: TRBV6-1
CDR3 protein: CASSGYSPQGSSPLHF